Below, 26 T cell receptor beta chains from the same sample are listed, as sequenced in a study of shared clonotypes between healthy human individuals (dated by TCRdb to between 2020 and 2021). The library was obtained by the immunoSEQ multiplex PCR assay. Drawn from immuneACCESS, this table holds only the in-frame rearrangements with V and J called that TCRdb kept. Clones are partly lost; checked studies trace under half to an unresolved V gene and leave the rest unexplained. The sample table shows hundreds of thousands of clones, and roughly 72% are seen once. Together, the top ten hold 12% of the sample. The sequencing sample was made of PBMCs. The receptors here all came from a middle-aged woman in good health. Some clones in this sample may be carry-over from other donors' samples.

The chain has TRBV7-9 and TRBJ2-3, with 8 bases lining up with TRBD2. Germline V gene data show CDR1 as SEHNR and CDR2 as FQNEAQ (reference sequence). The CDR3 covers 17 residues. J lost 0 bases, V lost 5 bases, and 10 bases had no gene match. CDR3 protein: CASSPDLAGSSTDTQYF. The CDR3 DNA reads TGTGCCAGCAGCCCCGATTTAGCGGGGTCTAGCACAGATACGCAGTATTTT.

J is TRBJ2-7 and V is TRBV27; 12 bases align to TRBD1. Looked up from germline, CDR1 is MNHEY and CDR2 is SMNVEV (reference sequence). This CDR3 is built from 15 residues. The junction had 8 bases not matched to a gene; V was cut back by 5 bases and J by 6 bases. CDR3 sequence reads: CASSPWDRGRGEQYF. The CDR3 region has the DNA TGTGCCAGCAGTCCCTGGGACAGGGGGCGCGGCGAGCAGTACTTC.

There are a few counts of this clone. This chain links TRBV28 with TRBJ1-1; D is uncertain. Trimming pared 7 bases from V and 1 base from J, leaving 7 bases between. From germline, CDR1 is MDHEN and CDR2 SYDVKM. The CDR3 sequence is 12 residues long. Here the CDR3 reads CASKAGNTEAFF. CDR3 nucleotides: TGTGCCAGCAAGGCTGGGAACACTGAAGCTTTCTTT.

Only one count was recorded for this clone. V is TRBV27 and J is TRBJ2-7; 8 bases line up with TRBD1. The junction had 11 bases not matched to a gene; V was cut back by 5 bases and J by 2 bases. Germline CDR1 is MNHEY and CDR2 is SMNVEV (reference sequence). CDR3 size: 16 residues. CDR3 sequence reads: CASSRSGGRPPYEQYF. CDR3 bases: TGTGCCAGCAGTCGCTCAGGGGGCCGTCCCCCCTACGAGCAGTACTTC.

The CDR3 DNA is TGTGCCAGCAGCCATCAGAATACCTACACCGGGGAGCTGTTTTTT. Translation: CASSHQNTYTGELFF. The rearrangement links TRBV7-9 to TRBJ2-2; D gene uncertain. Germline V gene sequence: CDR1 SEHNR, CDR2 FQNEAQ (reference sequence). The CDR3 spans 15 residues. Between the trimmed V and J ends, which lost 5 bases and 3 bases, there was a span of 13 bases.

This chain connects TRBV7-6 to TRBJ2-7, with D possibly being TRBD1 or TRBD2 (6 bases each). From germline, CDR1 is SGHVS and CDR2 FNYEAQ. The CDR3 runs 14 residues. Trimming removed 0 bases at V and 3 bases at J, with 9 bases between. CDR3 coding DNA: TGTGCCAGCAGCTTAGCGGGGGGCGGCTACGAGCAGTACTTC. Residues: CASSLAGGGYEQYF.

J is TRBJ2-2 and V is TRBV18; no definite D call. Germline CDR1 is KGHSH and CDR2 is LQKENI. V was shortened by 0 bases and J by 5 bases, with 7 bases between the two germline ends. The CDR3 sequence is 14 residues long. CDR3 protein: CASSPPGLTGELFF. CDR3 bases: TGTGCCAGCTCACCACCTGGCCTTACCGGGGAGCTGTTTTTT.

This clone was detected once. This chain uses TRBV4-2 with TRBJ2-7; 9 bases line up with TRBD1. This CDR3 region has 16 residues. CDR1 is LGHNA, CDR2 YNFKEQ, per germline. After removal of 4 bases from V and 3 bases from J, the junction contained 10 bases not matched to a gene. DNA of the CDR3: TGTGCCAGCAGCCGCGAACCGGGACAGGGATACTACGAGCAGTACTTC. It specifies CASSREPGQGYYEQYF.

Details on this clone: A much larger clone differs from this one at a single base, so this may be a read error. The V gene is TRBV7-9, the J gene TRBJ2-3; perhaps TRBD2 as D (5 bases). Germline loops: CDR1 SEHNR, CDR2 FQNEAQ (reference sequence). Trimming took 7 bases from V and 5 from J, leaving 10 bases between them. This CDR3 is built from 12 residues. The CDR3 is CASNNAGDTQYF. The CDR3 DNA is TGTGCCAGCAATAACGCGGGAGATACGCAGTATTTT.

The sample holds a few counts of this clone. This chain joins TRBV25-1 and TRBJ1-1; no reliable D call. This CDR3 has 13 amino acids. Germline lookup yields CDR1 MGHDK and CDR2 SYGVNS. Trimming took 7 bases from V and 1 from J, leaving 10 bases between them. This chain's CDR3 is CASTPRGNTEAFF. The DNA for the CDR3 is TGTGCCAGCACCCCCCGGGGGAACACTGAAGCTTTCTTT.

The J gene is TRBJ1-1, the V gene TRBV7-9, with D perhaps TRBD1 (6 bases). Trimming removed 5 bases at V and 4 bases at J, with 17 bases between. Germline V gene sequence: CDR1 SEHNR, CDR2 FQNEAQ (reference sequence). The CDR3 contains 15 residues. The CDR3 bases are TGTGCCAGCAGCCCGTACAGGGAGGTCGCCACTGAAGCTTTCTTT. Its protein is CASSPYREVATEAFF.

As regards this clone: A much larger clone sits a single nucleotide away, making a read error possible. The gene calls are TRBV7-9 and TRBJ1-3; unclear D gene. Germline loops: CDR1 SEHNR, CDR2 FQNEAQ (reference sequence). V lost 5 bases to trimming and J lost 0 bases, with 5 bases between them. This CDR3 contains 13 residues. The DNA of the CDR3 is TGTGCCAGCAGCCGGGGCTCTGGAAACACCATATATTTT. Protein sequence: CASSRGSGNTIYF.

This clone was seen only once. The DNA for the CDR3 is TGTGCCAGCAGTCCACCGGGACTAGCGGGCTCCTACGAGCAGTACTTC. Translated: CASSPPGLAGSYEQYF. This rearrangement joins TRBV28 to TRBJ2-7; TRBD2 aligns across 12 bases. With V trimmed by 5 bases and J by 0 bases, 5 bases remained unmatched. The CDR3 is 16 residues long. Germline-derived CDR1 and CDR2 are MDHEN and SYDVKM.

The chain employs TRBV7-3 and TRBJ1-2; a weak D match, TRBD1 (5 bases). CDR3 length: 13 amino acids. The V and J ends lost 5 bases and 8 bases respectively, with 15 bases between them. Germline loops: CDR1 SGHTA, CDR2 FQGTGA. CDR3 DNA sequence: TGTGCCAGCAGCCGAGAGAGGGGCGGCGGCTACACCTTC. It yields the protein CASSRERGGGYTF.

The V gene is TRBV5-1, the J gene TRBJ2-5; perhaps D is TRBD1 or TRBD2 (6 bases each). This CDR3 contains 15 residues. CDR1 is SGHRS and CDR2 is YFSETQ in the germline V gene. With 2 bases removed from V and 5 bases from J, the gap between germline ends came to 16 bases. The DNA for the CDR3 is TGCGCCAGCAGCTTCTCACAGGGTCGGGGGGAGACCCAGTACTTC. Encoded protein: CASSFSQGRGETQYF. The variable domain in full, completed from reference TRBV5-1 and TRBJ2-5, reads KAGVTQTPRYLIKTRGQQVTLSCSPISGHRSVSWYQQTPGQGLQFLFEYFSETQRNKGNFPGRFSGRQFSNSRSEMNVSTLELGDSALYLCASSFSQGRGETQYFGPGTRLLVL.

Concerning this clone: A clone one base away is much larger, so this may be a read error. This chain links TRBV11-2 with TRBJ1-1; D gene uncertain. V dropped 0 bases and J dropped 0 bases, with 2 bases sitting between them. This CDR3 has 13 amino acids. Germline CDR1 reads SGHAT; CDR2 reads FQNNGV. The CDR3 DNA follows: TGTGCCAGCAGCTTAGACATGAACACTGAAGCTTTCTTT. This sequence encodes CASSLDMNTEAFF.

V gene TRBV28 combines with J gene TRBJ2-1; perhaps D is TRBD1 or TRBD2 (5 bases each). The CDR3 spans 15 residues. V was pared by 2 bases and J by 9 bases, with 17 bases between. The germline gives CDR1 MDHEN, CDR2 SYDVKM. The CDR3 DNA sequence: TGTGCCAGCAGTTTAAGCCCTAGGGGTCGGGGTGAGCAGTTCTTC. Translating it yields CASSLSPRGRGEQFF. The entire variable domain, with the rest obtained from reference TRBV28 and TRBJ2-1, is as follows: DVKVTQSSRYLVKRTGEKVFLECVQDMDHENMFWYRQDPGLGLRLIYFSYDVKMKEKGDIPEGYSVSREKKERFSLILESASTNQTSMYLCASSLSPRGRGEQFFGPGTRLTVL.

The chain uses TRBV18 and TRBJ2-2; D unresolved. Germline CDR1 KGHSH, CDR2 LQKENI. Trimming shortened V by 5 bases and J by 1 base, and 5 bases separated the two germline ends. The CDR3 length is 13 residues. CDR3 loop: CASSGRNTGELFF. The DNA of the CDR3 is TGTGCCAGCTCAGGCAGGAACACCGGGGAGCTGTTTTTT.

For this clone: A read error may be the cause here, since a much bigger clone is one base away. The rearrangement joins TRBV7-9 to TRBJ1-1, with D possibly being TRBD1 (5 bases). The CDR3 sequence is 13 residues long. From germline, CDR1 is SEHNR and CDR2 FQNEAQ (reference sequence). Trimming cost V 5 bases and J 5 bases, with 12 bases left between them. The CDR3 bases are TGTGCCAGCAGCGCTGTATGGGGGACTGAAGCTTTCTTT. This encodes CASSAVWGTEAFF.

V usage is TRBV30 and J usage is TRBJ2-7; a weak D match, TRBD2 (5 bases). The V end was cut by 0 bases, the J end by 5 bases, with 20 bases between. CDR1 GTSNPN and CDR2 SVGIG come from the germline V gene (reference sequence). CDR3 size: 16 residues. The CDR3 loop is CAWSVFRTGSPDEQYF. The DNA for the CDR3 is TGTGCCTGGAGTGTTTTTCGGACTGGTTCCCCGGACGAGCAGTACTTC.

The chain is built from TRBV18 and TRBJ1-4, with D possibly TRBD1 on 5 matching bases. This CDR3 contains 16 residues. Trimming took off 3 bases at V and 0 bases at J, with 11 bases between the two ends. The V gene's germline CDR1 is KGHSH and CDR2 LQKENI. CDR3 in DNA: TGTGCCAGCTCACCGGTGGGGCCCACAACTAATGAAAAACTGTTTTTT. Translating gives CASSPVGPTTNEKLFF.

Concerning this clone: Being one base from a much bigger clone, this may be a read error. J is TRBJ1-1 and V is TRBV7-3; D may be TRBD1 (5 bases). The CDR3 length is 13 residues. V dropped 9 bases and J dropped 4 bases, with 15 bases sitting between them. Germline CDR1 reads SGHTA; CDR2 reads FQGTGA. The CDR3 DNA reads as TGTGCCAGAAGCCCTCCCGGGGGCACTGAAGCTTTCTTT. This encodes CARSPPGGTEAFF. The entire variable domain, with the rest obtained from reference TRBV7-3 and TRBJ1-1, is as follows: GAGVSQTPSNKVTEKGKYVELRCDPISGHTALYWYRQSLGQGPEFLIYFQGTGAADDSGLPNDRFFAVRPEGSVSTLKIQRTERGDSAVYLCARSPPGGTEAFFGQGTRLTVV.

CDR3 in DNA: TGTGCCAGCAGTCCAGATTCCGGGGGTAATGAAAAACTGTTTTTT. Translated, it gives CASSPDSGGNEKLFF. The chain uses TRBV2 and TRBJ1-4; possible D gene TRBD1, 5 bases. The ends were cut back, 5 bases at V and 4 bases at J, with 14 bases in the middle. Germline loops: CDR1 SNHLY, CDR2 FYNNEI. The CDR3 spans 15 residues.

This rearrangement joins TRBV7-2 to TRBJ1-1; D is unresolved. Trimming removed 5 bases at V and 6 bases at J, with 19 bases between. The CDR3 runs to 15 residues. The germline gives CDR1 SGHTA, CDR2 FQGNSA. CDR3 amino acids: CASSVLSGSGAEAFF. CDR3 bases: TGTGCCAGCAGCGTTTTATCCGGGTCTGGCGCTGAAGCTTTCTTT.

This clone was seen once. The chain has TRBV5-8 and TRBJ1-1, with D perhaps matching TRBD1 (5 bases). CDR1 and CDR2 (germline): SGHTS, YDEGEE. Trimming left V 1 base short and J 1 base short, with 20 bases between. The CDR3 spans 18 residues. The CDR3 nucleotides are TGTGCCAGCAGCTTGTTTGGGGGAAGAGGAGGGAAGAACACTGAAGCTTTCTTT. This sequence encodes CASSLFGGRGGKNTEAFF.

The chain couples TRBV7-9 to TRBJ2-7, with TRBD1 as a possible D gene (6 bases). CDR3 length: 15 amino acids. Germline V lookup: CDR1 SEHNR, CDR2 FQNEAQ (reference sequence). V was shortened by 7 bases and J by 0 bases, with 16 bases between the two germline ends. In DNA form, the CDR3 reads TGTGCCAGCAACCCCGGAAGGGGGACCTCCTACGAGCAGTACTTC. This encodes CASNPGRGTSYEQYF.